The sample holds a few counts of the clone carrying this TCR beta chain. Its target is unknown. In total, each donor contributed a single heparinised blood draw that averaged approximately 120 mL. These data are taken from a study of beta chain features in type 1 diabetes. Study-wide results and caveats: Insertion counts at VDJ junctions were lower in type 1 diabetes patients, who also showed more deletions there. Shortening that was moderate but significant affected the TCRB CDR3s of Type 1 diabetes patients in all four CD4+ subsets. HLA influence on TCRB rearrangement stayed unresolved here.

Expressed TCRB transcripts got sequenced, as all isolated RNA was reverse transcribed. Some clones are missing from TCRdb's copy, which holds only in-frame ones; the method was immunoSEQ multiplex PCR. The sample consists of 200,000 to 300,000 clones, approximately 10% of them appearing once. The germline V gene encodes CDR1 DFQATT and CDR2 SNEGSKA (reference sequence). The V gene lost 6 bases and the J gene lost 5 bases, with 7 bases spanning the gap. This CDR3 region has 11 residues. The chain employs TRBV20-1 and TRBJ2-2; D uncertain. Sequenced: naive CD4+ T cells from blood. This receptor was taken from a man under 40 with type 1 diabetes. Written as DNA, the CDR3 is TGCAGTGCGCCGAGGACCGGGGAGCTGTTTTTT. Amino acid sequence: CSAPRTGELFF.